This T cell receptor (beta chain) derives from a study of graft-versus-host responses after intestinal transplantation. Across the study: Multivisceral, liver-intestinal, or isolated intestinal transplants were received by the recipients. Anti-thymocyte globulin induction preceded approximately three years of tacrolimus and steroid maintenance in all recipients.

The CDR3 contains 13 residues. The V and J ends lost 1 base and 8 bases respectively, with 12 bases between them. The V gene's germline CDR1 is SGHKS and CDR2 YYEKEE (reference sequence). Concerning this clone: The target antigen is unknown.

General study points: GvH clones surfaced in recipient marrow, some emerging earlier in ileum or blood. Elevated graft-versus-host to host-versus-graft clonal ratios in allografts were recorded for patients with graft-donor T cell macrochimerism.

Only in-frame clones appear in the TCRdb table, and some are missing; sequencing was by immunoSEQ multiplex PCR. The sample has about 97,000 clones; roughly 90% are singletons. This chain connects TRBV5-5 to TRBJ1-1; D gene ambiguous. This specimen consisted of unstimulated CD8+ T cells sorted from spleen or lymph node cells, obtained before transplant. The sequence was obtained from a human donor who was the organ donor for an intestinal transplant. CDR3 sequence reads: CASSLPEPPEAFF. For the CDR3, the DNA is TGTGCCAGCAGCTTGCCGGAGCCTCCGGAAGCTTTCTTT.